The T cell receptor beta chain under discussion was sequenced for a study of blood T cell repertoires in COVID-19. Whole-study context: PBMCs, B-cell-depleted T cells, or T cells were the source of the cDNA or gDNA that made up the material.

The V gene's germline CDR1 is SQVTM and CDR2 ANQGSEA. The CDR3 spans 13 residues. With V trimmed by 4 bases and J by 7 bases, 3 bases remained unmatched. Original processing notes: Reference gene primer amplification gave nucleated cell count estimates. Here immunoSEQ multiplex PCR was the method, and the copy in TCRdb shows in-frame clones only, minus some. D and trimming come from the DNA, and the V and J calls and clone size come from that table. The sample shows roughly 100,000 clones, approximately 87% of them seen only once. The chain employs TRBV29-1 and TRBJ2-1; 11 positions agree with TRBD2. The specimen sequenced was peripheral blood. This receptor was obtained from a human donor in a cohort sampled during active or convalescent COVID-19. Written as DNA, the CDR3 is TGCAGCGTTGTAGCGGGGGGGCCGAATGAGCAGTTCTTC. Its translation: CSVVAGGPNEQFF.